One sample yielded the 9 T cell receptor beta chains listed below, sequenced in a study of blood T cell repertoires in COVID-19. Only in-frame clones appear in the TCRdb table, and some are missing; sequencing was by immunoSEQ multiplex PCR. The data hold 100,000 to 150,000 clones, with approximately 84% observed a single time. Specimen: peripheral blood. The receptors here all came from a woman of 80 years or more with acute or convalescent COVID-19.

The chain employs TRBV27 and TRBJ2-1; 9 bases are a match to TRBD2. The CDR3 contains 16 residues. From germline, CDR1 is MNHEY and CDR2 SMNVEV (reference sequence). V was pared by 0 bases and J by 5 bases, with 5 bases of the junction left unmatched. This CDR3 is CASSLSILAGNNEQFF. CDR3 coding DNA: TGTGCCAGCAGTTTATCAATCCTAGCGGGAAACAATGAGCAGTTCTTC.

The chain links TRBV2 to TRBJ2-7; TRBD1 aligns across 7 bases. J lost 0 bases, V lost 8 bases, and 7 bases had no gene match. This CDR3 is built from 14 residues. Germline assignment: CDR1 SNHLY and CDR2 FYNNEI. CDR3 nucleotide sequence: TGTGCCAGCGGCGACAGGGCCCACTCCTACGAGCAGTACTTC. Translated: CASGDRAHSYEQYF.

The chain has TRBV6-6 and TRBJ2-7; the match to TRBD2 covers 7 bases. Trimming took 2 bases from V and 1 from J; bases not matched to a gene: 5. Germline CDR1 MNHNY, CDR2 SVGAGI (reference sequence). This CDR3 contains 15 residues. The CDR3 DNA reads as TGTGCCAGCAGTTACCCGGGGAGGGGTTCCTACGAGCAGTACTTC. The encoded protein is CASSYPGRGSYEQYF.

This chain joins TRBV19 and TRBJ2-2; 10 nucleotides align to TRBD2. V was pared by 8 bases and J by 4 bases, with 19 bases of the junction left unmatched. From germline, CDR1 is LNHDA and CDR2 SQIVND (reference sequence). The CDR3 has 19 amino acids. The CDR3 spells CASVQSGLAAGASTGELFF. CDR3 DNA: TGTGCCAGTGTTCAGAGCGGACTAGCGGCTGGGGCGAGCACCGGGGAGCTGTTTTTT. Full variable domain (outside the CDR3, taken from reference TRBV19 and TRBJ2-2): DGGITQSPKYLFRKEGQNVTLSCEQNLNHDAMYWYRQDPGQGLRLIYYSQIVNDFQKGDIAEGYSVSREKKESFPLTVTSAQKNPTAFYLCASVQSGLAAGASTGELFFGEGSRLTVL.

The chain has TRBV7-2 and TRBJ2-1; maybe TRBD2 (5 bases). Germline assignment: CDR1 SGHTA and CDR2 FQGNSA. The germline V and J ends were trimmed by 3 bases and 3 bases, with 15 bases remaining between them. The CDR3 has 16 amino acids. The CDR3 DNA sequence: TGTGCCAGCAGCTTGAACGCGGGCTCGGGCTACAATGAGCAGTTCTTC. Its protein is CASSLNAGSGYNEQFF.

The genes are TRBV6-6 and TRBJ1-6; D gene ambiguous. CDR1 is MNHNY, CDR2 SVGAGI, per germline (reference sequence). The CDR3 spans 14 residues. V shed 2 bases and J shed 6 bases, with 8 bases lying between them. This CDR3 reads CASSYSDFNSPLHF. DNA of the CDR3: TGTGCCAGCAGTTACAGCGACTTTAATTCACCCCTCCACTTT.

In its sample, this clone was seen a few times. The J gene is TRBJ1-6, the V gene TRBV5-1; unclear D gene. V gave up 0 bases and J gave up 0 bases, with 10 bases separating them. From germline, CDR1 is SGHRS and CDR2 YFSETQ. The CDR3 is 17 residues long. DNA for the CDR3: TGCGCCAGCAGCTTGGAACAGCGGAGCTCCTATAATTCACCCCTCCACTTT. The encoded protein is CASSLEQRSSYNSPLHF.

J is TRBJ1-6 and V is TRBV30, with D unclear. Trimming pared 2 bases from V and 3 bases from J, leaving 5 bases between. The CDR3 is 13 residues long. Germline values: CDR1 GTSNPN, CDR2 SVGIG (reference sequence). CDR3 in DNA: TGTGCCTGGAGTTCCAGCTATAATTCACCCCTCCACTTT. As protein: CAWSSSYNSPLHF.

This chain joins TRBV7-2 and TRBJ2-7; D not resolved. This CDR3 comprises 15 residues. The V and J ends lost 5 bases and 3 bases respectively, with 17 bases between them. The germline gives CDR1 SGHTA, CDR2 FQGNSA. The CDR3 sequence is CASSLGARLGYEQYF. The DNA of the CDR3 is TGTGCCAGCAGCCTAGGTGCGAGGCTTGGCTACGAGCAGTACTTC.